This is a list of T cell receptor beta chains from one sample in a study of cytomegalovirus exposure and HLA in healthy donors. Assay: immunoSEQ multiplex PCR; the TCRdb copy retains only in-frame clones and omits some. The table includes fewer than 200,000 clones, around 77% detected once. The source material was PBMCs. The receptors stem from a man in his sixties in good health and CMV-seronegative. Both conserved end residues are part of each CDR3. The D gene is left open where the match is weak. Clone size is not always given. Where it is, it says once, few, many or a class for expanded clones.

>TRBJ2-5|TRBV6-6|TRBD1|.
TGTGCCAGCAGCCGCAGGGGGCAGGGGGAGACCCAGTACTTC
CASSRRGQGETQYF
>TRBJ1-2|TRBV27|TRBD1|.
TGTGCCAGCAGTTTCGGGACAGGGCTGCGTGGCTACACCTTC
CASSFGTGLRGYTF
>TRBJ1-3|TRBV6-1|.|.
TGTGCCAGCAGTGCAGGCAGGGTGAACACCATATATTTT
CASSAGRVNTIYF
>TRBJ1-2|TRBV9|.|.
TGTGCCAGCAGCGTAGGACAGGAGACTAACTATGGCTACACCTTC
CASSVGQETNYGYTF
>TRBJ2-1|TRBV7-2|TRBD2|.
TGTGCCAGCAGCTTAACATTGGGCGGGGGAAGGAATGAGCAGTTCTTC
CASSLTLGGGRNEQFF
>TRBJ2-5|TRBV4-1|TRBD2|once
TGCGCCAGCAGCCAAGTTGGGACTAGCGGGGAGACCCAGTACTTC
CASSQVGTSGETQYF
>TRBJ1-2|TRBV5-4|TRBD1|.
TGTGCCAGCAGCTCCCGGACAGGGCTGAACTATGGCTACACCTTC
CASSSRTGLNYGYTF
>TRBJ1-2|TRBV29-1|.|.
TGCAGCGTGGACAGTTTATACTATGGCTACACCTTC
CSVDSLYYGYTF
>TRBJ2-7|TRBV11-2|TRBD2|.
TGTGCCAGCAGCGAGGGACTAGCATGGACCTACGAGCAGTACTTC
CASSEGLAWTYEQYF
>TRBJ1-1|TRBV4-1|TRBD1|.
TGCGCCAGCAGCCATTCATCGACAGGGGAGGGCACTGAAGCTTTCTTT
CASSHSSTGEGTEAFF
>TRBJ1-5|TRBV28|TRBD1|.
TGTGCCAGCAGTCAAACTTCCCGGGGGACAGGGTTCGTTCAGCCCCAGCATTTT
CASSQTSRGTGFVQPQHF
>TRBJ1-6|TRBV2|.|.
TGTGCCAGCAGTGACGTGACAGATAATTCACCCCTCCACTTT
CASSDVTDNSPLHF
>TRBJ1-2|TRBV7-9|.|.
TGTGCCAGCAGCTTAGGTGGCAGGCCCTCTTACTATGGCTACACCTTC
CASSLGGRPSYYGYTF
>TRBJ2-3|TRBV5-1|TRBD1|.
TGCGCCAGCAGCTTGGTGGGACAGACGTTAACAGATACGCAGTATTTT
CASSLVGQTLTDTQYF
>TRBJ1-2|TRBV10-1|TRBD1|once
TGCGCCAGCAGCGACAGGGACTATGGCTACACCTTC
CASSDRDYGYTF
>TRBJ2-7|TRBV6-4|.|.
TGTGCCAGCAGTGACTCTCCGGGATCGGGCTACGAGCAGTACTTC
CASSDSPGSGYEQYF
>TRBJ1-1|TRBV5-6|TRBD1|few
TGTGCCAGCAGCTTGGGGAGCAGGGGGCCGAGGGACACTGAAGCTTTCTTT
CASSLGSRGPRDTEAFF
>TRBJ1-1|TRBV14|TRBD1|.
TGTGCCAGCAGCGCCGGGGGACAGGGATTCATGAACACTGAAGCTTTCTTT
CASSAGGQGFMNTEAFF
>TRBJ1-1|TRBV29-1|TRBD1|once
TGCAGCGTTAAGGGGGCGCGAACTGAAGCTTTCTTT
CSVKGARTEAFF
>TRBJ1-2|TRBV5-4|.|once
TGTGCCAGCAGCTTGCAGGGTAAAGATGGCTACACCTTC
CASSLQGKDGYTF
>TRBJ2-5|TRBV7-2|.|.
TGTGCCAGCAGCTGGTCCGGGGACCAAGAGACCCAGTACTTC
CASSWSGDQETQYF
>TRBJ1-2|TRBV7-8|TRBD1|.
TGTGCCAGCAGCCCGACCGGGACAGACTATGGCTACACCTTC
CASSPTGTDYGYTF
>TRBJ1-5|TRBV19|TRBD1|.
TGTGCCAGTAGCTCGACAGGGAACGGCAATCAGCCCCAGCATTTT
CASSSTGNGNQPQHF
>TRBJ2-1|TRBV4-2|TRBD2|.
TGTGCCAGCAGCCAAGGTGGGACTAGCGGGGTGAGCTCCTACAATGAGCAGTTCTTC
CASSQGGTSGVSSYNEQFF
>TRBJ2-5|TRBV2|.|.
TGTGCCAGCAGTGAAGGGAGGGCGAGAGAGACCCAGTACTTC
CASSEGRARETQYF
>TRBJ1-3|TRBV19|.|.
TGTGCCAGTAGTATCCCGGGGTACGGAAACACCATATATTTT
CASSIPGYGNTIYF
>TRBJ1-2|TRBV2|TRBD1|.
TGTGCCAGCAGTCTGGACAGGGGGATCAATGGCTACACCTTC
CASSLDRGINGYTF
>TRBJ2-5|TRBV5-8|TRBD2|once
TGTGCCAGCAGCTTGGCTAGCGGGGCTCAAGAGACCCAGTACTTC
CASSLASGAQETQYF
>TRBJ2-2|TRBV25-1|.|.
TGTGCCAGCAGTGGAGTCAGGGCCGGGGAGCTGTTTTTT
CASSGVRAGELFF
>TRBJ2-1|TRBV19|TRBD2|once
TGTGCCAGTTCTGCGGGGGGCGTTGAGCAGTTCTTC
CASSAGGVEQFF
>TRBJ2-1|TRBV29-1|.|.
TGCAGCGTTGAGGGACTCCGGAGTTACAATGAGCAGTTCTTC
CSVEGLRSYNEQFF
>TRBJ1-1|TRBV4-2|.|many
TGTGCCAGCAGCCCAGGGGAGGGAAGTAACACTGAAGCTTTCTTT
CASSPGEGSNTEAFF
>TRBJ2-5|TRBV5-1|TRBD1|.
TGCGCCAGCAGCCCAACAGGGGGCGGCGGAGAGACCCAGTACTTC
CASSPTGGGGETQYF
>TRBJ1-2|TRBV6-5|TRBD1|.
TGTGCCAGCAGTTTTGGACAGGGTGCCTATGGCTACACCTTC
CASSFGQGAYGYTF
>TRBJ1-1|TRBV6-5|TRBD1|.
TGTGCCAGCAGTTACTCGATAGGCCAGGGGGCGGTTGAAGCTTTCTTT
CASSYSIGQGAVEAFF
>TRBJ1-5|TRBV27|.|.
TGTGCCAGCAGTTTTGGAGTGAATCAGCCCCAGCATTTT
CASSFGVNQPQHF
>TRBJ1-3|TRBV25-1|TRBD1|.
TGTGCCAGCAGTCCTTCGGGACAGCCGAGCTCTGGAAACACCATATATTTT
CASSPSGQPSSGNTIYF
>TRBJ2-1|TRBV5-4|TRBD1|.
TGTGCCAGCAGCCGGACAGGGGGCAATGAGCAGTTCTTC
CASSRTGGNEQFF
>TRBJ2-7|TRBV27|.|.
TGTGCCAGCAGTTTAGGCCAGAAAAACGAGCAGTACTTC
CASSLGQKNEQYF
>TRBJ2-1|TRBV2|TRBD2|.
TGTGCCAGCAGGGGAGGGGTCCACTCCTACAATGAGCAGTTCTTC
CASRGGVHSYNEQFF
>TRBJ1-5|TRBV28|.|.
TGTGCCAGCAGTTTGGAGCCGAGCAATCAGCCCCAGCATTTT
CASSLEPSNQPQHF
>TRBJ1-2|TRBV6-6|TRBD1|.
TGTGCCAGCAGGGGGGGACAGAATAGCCCCCTGAGTGGCTACACCTTC
CASRGGQNSPLSGYTF
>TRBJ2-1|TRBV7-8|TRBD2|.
TGTGCCAGCAGCCTTAGCGGGGGGTCCTACAATGAGCAGTTCTTC
CASSLSGGSYNEQFF
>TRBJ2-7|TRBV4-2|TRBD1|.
TGTGCCAGCAGCCAAAGGACAGGGGGTTACGAGCAGTACTTC
CASSQRTGGYEQYF
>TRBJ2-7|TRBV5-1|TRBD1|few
TGCGCCAGCAGCCAGACAGGGGGCACCCACGAGCAGTACTTC
CASSQTGGTHEQYF
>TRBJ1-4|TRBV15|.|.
TGTGCCACCAGCAGAGAGCGTCGGAGGGCAACTAATGAAAAACTGTTTTTT
CATSRERRRATNEKLFF
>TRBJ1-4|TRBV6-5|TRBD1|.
TGTGCCAGCGGCACCCGGGACAGCAATGAAAAACTGTTTTTT
CASGTRDSNEKLFF
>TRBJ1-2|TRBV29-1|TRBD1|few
TGCAGCGTCCGGACAGGTTCTAACTATGGCTACACCTTC
CSVRTGSNYGYTF
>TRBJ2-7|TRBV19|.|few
TGTGCCAGTAGTTTTAAACACCGGGCAGGGAATTCCTACGAGCAGTACTTC
CASSFKHRAGNSYEQYF
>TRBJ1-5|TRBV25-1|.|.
TGTGCCAGCAGTGAATCCGGGACACTCCCGCCCCAGCATTTT
CASSESGTLPPQHF
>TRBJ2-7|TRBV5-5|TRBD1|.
TGTGCCAGCAGCTGGGAACAGGGGGCCTCCTACGAGCAGTACTTC
CASSWEQGASYEQYF
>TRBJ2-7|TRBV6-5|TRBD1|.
TGTGCCAGCAGTCGCTCGGGACAGAACTACGAGCAGTACTTC
CASSRSGQNYEQYF
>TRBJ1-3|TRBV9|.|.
TGTGCCAGCAGCGTAGGGGGACAAAACTCTGGAAACACCATATATTTT
CASSVGGQNSGNTIYF
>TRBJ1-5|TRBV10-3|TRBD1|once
TGTGCCATCAGCGGCGGACAGGACGGTCAGCCCCAGCATTTT
CAISGGQDGQPQHF